Sequencing of this T cell receptor (beta chain) was carried out in a study of blood T cells in healthy people across ages. Study as a whole: Every two T cells gave about one barcoded beta molecule via template switching. Findings and caveats of the study: With age, beta diversity per million T cells declined roughly linearly, significantly by approximately 40. Estimated diversity, derived from one million T cells, was regarded as an underestimate.

Together with a sample-barcoded 5' primer, a J-beta primer mix was included in a second PCR lasting about 6 to 12 cycles. TCRdb passed the 5' RACE reads through MiXCR, listing each CDR3 protein once. In the table there are around 970,000 distinct CDR3 sequences, just over 50% of which are singletons. Comment on this clonotype: What it recognizes is unknown.

The extraction recovered at least 5 micrograms of total RNA per sample. This CDR3 is built from 12 residues. CDR1 is MDHEN and CDR2 is SYDVKM in the germline V gene. V lost 5 bases to trimming and J lost 6 bases, with 11 bases between them. This TCR was recovered from a woman aged 55 to 70 in good health. The specimen sequenced was blood. This chain connects TRBV28 to TRBJ2-7, with D hard to call. The CDR3 region is CASSAPRREQYF. For the CDR3, the DNA is TGTGCCAGCAGTGCACCTAGGCGCGAGCAGTACTTC.